One TCR beta chain is described in this entry. This CDR3 fails to terminate in the conserved phenylalanine or tryptophan, so it likely reflects a read error. Because the CDR3's place on the DNA is in doubt, the DNA is left out and the CDR3 is given as listed by TCRdb. The V gene's germline CDR1 is SGHTA and CDR2 FQGNSA. Termini included, the CDR3 measures 9 amino acids. This record comes from a study of CD8+CD57+ T cells in acquired aplastic anemia. Both TCR beta VDJ combination and CDR3 sequence profiling were carried out. Genomic DNA was the template for this profiling. One entry per CDR3 protein, called by TCRdb with MiXCR from the reads. The sample consists of about 270,000 distinct CDR3 sequences, approximately 57% of them appearing once.

The specimen sequenced was sorted CD4+, CD8+, or CD8+CD57+ T cells (not recorded which) from PBMCs. The source is a human donor with severe aplastic anemia or a healthy control (not recorded which). V is TRBV7-2 and J is TRBJ2-7; TRBD2, the table's D call, lacks a check against the DNA. CDR3 region: CASSFGLAG.